This T cell receptor (beta chain) was found in a study of T cell responses to AZD1222 COVID-19 vaccine. Study information: Some second doses came at about 4 weeks and others at about 12 weeks; these were pooled. Study conclusions and caveats: Spike-spanning, vaccine-associated CD4 TCRs were dominant at 160-218 and 743-854.

Produced via immunoSEQ multiplex PCR; TCRdb's table is partial and in-frame only. The sample shows 140,000 to 150,000 clones, approximately 93% of them seen only once. Regarding this clone: Antigen: not known.

CDR1 and CDR2 from the germline V gene are KGHSH and LQKENI. There are 16 residues in the CDR3. V lost 2 bases, J lost 0 bases, and 2 bases stayed unmatched. The sequence came from an adult in good health. The V call is TRBV18, the J call TRBJ2-2; 8 bases match TRBD1. The sample in question was peripheral blood, obtained on day 0 of AZD1222 vaccination. CDR3 DNA sequence: TGTGCCAGCTCACCAATGACAGGGGCGAACACCGGGGAGCTGTTTTTT. Residues: CASSPMTGANTGELFF.